The clone carrying this T cell receptor beta chain turned up a few times. V was pared by 4 bases and J by 1 base, with 5 bases of the junction left unmatched. Germline loops: CDR1 SEHNR, CDR2 FQNEAQ (reference sequence). The length of the CDR3 is 18 residues. The data were obtained in a study of early T cells in non-severe SARS-CoV-2 infection. TCRdb reanalysed the 5' RACE reads using MiXCR and keeps one entry per CDR3 protein. The table shows 75,000 to 100,000 distinct CDR3 sequences, with 15% to 20% occurring only once. The receptor comes from an adult who was a healthcare worker with PCR-confirmed SARS-CoV-2 infection or an uninfected control (not recorded which). The gene calls are TRBV7-9 and TRBJ2-6; TRBD2 agrees at 12 bases. Sample: whole blood. The CDR3 region is CASSSGLAGYSGANVLTF. CDR3 nucleotides: TGTGCCAGCAGCTCCGGACTAGCGGGATATTCTGGGGCCAACGTCCTGACTTTC.